This TCR beta chain appears in the sequencing data of a study of CD8 T cells in ankylosing spondylitis. The study, taken as a whole, reports: For ankylosing spondylitis blood, a TCR beta motif of 7 to 9 highly homologous variants appeared characteristic.

Scientists made TCR beta libraries using quantitative 5'-RACE with molecular barcodes. TCRdb analysed the 5' RACE reads with MiXCR anew, one entry per CDR3 protein. The sample records 100,000 to 150,000 distinct CDR3 sequences, roughly 8.8% being singletons. The germline gives CDR1 MNHEY, CDR2 SVGAGI. This CDR3 comprises 17 residues. V lost 1 base, J lost 0 bases, and 6 bases stayed unmatched. Ten or more counts support this clonotype. Its matching antigen is unknown. The sequenced sample was blood, either unsorted or a sorted T cell fraction (not recorded which). The V and J genes are TRBV6-5 and TRBJ2-3, with 8 positions matching TRBD2. The sequence came from a male donor with ankylosing spondylitis or in good health (not recorded which). CDR3 nucleotides: TGTGCCAGCAGTTACTTTCTAGCGGGCGGAAGCACAGATACGCAGTATTTT. Protein sequence: CASSYFLAGGSTDTQYF.